One sample yielded the 2 T cell receptor beta chains listed below, sequenced in a study of T cells in localized non-small cell lung cancer. Some clones are missing from TCRdb's copy, which holds only in-frame ones; the method was immunoSEQ multiplex PCR. In the table there are approximately 40,000 clones, 86% of which are singletons. Sequencing was performed on peripheral blood, taken before any cancer treatment. The source of these receptors is a man aged 40-75 years with stage I lung adenocarcinoma.

The chain is built from TRBV19 and TRBJ2-1; 10 bases are shared with TRBD2. Per germline, CDR1 LNHDA and CDR2 SQIVND (reference sequence). J gave up 4 bases and V 5 bases, and 8 bases lay outside the gene matches. CDR3 length: 16 amino acids. CDR3 coding DNA: TGTGCCAGTAGTCTCCCACTAGCGGGGTCTTACAATGAGCAGTTCTTC. It encodes CASSLPLAGSYNEQFF. The variable domain in full, with the rest retrieved from reference TRBV19 and TRBJ2-1, is DGGITQSPKYLFRKEGQNVTLSCEQNLNHDAMYWYRQDPGQGLRLIYYSQIVNDFQKGDIAEGYSVSREKKESFPLTVTSAQKNPTAFYLCASSLPLAGSYNEQFFGPGTRLTVL.

The gene calls are TRBV4-3 and TRBJ1-1, with a weak D call TRBD1 (6 bases). CDR1 is LGHNA and CDR2 is YSLEER in the germline V gene. The ends were cut back, 0 bases at V and 5 bases at J, with 10 bases in the middle. The CDR3 loop spans 14 amino acids. DNA for the CDR3: TGCGCCAGCAGCCAAGATCTCCAGGGGACTGAAGCTTTCTTT. Its translation: CASSQDLQGTEAFF.